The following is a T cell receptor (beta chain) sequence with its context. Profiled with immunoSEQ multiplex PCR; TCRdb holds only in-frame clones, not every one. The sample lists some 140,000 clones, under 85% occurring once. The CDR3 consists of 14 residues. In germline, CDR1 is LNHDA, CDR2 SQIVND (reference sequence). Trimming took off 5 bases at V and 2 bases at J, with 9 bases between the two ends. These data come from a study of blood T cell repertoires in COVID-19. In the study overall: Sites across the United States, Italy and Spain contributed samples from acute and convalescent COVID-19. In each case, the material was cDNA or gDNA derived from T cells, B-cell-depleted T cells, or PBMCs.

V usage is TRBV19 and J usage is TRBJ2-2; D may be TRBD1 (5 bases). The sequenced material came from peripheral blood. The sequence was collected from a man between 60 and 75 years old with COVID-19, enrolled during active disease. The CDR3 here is CASSQGANTGELFF. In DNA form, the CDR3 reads TGTGCCAGTAGTCAGGGTGCCAACACCGGGGAGCTGTTTTTT.